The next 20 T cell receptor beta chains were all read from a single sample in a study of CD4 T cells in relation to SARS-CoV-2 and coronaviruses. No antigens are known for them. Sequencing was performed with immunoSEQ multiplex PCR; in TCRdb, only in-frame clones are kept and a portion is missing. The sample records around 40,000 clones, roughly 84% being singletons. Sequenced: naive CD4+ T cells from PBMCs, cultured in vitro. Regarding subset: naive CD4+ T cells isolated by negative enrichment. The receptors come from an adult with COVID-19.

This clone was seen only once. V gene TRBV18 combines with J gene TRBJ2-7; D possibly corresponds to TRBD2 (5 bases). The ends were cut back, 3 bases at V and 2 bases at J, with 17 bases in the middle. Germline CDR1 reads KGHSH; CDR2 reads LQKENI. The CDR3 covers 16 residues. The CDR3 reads CASSPYRAGSTYEQYF. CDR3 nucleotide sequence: TGTGCCAGCTCACCCTATCGGGCGGGTTCCACCTACGAGCAGTACTTC.

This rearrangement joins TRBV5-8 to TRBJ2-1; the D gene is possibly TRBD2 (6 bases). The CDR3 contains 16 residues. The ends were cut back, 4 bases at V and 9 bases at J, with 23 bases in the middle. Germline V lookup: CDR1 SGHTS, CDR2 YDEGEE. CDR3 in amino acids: CASSGEVRGIFGEQFF. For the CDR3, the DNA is TGTGCCAGCAGCGGGGAGGTCCGCGGGATCTTCGGTGAGCAGTTCTTC.

The CDR3 is CASSPPGQREKLFF. CDR3 bases: TGTGCCAGCTCACCCCCCGGGCAAAGGGAAAAACTGTTTTTT. The chain joins TRBV18 to TRBJ1-4, with D unresolved. This CDR3 spans 14 amino acids. The germline V and J ends were trimmed by 3 bases and 8 bases, with 13 bases remaining between them. Germline V gene data show CDR1 as KGHSH and CDR2 as LQKENI.

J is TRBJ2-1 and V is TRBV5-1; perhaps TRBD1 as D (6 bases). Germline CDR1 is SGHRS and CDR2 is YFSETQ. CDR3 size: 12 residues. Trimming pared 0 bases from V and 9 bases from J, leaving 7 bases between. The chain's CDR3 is CASSLEGVEQFF. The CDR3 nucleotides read TGCGCCAGCAGCTTGGAGGGGGTTGAGCAGTTCTTC.

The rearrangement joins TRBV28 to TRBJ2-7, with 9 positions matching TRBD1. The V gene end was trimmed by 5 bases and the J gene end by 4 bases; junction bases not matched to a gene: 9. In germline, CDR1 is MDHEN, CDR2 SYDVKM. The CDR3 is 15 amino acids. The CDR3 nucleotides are TGTGCCAGCAGTGACCGGACAGGGGATGGATACGAGCAGTACTTC. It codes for CASSDRTGDGYEQYF.

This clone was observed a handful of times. The DNA of the CDR3 is TGTGCCAGCAGTTTAAGGCAGGGGGACTATCAGCCCCAGCATTTT. Translated, it gives CASSLRQGDYQPQHF. The rearrangement links TRBV28 to TRBJ1-5, with TRBD1 matching 7 bases. Germline CDR1 and CDR2: MDHEN and SYDVKM. The CDR3 sequence is 15 residues long. With V trimmed by 2 bases and J by 5 bases, 6 bases remained unmatched.

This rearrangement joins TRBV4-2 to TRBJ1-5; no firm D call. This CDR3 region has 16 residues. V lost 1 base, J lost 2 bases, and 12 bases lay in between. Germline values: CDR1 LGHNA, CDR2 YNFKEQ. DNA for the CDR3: TGTGCCAGCAGCCAAGTTGCGGGTTTTGGCAATCAGCCCCAGCATTTT. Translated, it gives CASSQVAGFGNQPQHF.

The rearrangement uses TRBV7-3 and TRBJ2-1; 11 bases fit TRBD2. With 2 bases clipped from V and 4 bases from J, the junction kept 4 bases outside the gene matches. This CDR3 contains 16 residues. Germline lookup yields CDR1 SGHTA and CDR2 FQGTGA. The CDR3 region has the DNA TGTGCCAGCAGCTTACTAGCGGGAGGCCTGTACAATGAGCAGTTCTTC. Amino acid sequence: CASSLLAGGLYNEQFF.

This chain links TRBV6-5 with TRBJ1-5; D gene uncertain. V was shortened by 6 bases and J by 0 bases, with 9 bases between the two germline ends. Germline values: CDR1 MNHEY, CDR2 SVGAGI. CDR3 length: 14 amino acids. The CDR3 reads CASSLRYSNQPQHF. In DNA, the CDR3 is TGTGCCAGCAGCCTCAGGTATAGCAATCAGCCCCAGCATTTT.

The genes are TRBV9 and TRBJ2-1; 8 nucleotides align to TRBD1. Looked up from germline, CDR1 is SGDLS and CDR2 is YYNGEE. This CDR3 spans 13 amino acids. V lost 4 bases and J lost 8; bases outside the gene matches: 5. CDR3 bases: TGTGCCAGCAGCCCTGCAGGGGGCGATGAGCAGTTCTTC. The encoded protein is CASSPAGGDEQFF.

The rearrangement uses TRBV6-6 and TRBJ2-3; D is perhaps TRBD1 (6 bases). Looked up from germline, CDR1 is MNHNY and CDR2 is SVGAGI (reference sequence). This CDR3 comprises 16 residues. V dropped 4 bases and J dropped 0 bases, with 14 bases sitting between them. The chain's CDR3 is CASSFEGQSSTDTQYF. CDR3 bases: TGTGCCAGCAGTTTTGAAGGACAGTCTAGCACAGATACGCAGTATTTT.

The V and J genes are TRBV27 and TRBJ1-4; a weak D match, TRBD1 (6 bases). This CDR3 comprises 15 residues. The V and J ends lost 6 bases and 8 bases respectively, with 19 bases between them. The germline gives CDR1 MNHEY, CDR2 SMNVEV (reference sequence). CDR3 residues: CASSRGGGVGEKLFF. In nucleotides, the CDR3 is TGTGCCAGCAGCAGGGGAGGTGGGGTAGGAGAAAAACTGTTTTTT.

The CDR3 region has the DNA TGTGCCAGCAGCCTTGGACTAGCGGGGGACCTCCACGAGCAGTACTTC. Encoded protein: CASSLGLAGDLHEQYF. This rearrangement joins TRBV5-8 to TRBJ2-7; 13 nucleotides line up with TRBD2. This CDR3 has 16 amino acids. The germline V gene encodes CDR1 SGHTS and CDR2 YDEGEE. Trimming at V came to 4 bases and at J to 5 bases, leaving 9 bases not matched to a gene.

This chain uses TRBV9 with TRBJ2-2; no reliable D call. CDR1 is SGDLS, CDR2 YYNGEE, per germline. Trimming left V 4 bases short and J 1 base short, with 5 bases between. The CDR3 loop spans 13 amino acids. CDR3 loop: CASSHQNTGELFF. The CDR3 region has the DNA TGTGCCAGCAGCCACCAGAACACCGGGGAGCTGTTTTTT.

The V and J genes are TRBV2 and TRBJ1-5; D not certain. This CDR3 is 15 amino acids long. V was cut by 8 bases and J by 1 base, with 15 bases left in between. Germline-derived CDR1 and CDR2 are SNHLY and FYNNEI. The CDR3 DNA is TGTGCCAGCGAGTTGGAACACCTGAGCAATCAGCCCCAGCATTTT. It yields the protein CASELEHLSNQPQHF.

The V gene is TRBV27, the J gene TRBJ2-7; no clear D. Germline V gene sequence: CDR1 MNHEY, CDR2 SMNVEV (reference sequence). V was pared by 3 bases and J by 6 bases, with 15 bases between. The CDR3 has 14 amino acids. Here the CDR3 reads CASSFSPLGSEQYF. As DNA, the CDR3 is TGTGCCAGCAGTTTTTCGCCTCTAGGGTCCGAGCAGTACTTC.

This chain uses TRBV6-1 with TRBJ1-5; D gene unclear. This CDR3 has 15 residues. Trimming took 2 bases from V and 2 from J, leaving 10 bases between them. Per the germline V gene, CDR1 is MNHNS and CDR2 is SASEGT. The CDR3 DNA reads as TGTGCCAGCAGTGAACTAAGGAGCGGCAATCAGCCCCAGCATTTT. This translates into CASSELRSGNQPQHF.

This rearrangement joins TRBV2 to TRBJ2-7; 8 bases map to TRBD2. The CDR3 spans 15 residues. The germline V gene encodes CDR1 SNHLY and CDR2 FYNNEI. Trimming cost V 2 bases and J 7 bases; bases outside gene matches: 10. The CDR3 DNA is TGTGCCAGCAGTGAAAGTGGCGGGGGGCCTCGTGAGCAGTACTTC. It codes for CASSESGGGPREQYF.

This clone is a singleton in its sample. The CDR3 here is CASSLGLSGTDTQYF. The CDR3 DNA sequence: TGTGCCAGCAGCTTGGGATTATCTGGCACAGATACGCAGTATTTT. V and J are TRBV7-2 and TRBJ2-3; unclear D gene. Per germline, CDR1 SGHTA and CDR2 FQGNSA. Between the trimmed V and J ends, which lost 3 bases and 1 base, there was a span of 11 bases. The CDR3 has 15 residues.

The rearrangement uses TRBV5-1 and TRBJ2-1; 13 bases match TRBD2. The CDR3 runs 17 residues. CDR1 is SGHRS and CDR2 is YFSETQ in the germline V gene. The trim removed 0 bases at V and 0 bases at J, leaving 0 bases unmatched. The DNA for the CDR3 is TGCGCCAGCAGCTTGGGGACTAGCGGGAGCTCCTACAATGAGCAGTTCTTC. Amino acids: CASSLGTSGSSYNEQFF. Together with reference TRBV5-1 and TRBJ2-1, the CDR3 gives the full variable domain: KAGVTQTPRYLIKTRGQQVTLSCSPISGHRSVSWYQQTPGQGLQFLFEYFSETQRNKGNFPGRFSGRQFSNSRSEMNVSTLELGDSALYLCASSLGTSGSSYNEQFFGPGTRLTVL.